The 26 T cell receptor beta chains listed next were all sequenced from one sample in a study of T cell changes during pregnancy in multiple sclerosis. Here immunoSEQ multiplex PCR was the method, and the copy in TCRdb shows in-frame clones only, minus some. The table has about 40,000 clones, nearly 90% seen once; the top ten hold approximately 1.1%. Specimen: CD4+ T cells from peripheral blood mononuclear cells, collected after pregnancy. The source of these receptors is a female donor with multiple sclerosis, enrolled in a pregnancy study.

The rearrangement links TRBV6-1 to TRBJ1-4; 8 nucleotides agree with TRBD1. The CDR3 runs to 17 residues. V lost 4 bases to trimming and J lost 5 bases; unmatched junction nucleotides: 12. CDR1 is MNHNS, CDR2 SASEGT, per germline. Written as DNA, the CDR3 is TGTGCCAGCAGTGCCCGTCTGGGACAGGAGCCGAATGAAAAACTGTTTTTT. Its protein product is CASSARLGQEPNEKLFF.

The rearrangement uses TRBV11-2 and TRBJ1-1; D perhaps matches TRBD1 (6 bases). The CDR3 has 15 amino acids. The germline V and J ends were trimmed by 5 bases and 1 base, with 14 bases remaining between them. Germline CDR1 is SGHAT and CDR2 is FQNNGV. The CDR3 coding sequence is TGTGCCAGCAGCCGAGGGGCAGGGGAGAACACTGAAGCTTTCTTT. Translation gives CASSRGAGENTEAFF.

The chain couples TRBV29-1 to TRBJ2-6; D perhaps matches TRBD2 (6 bases). The length of the CDR3 is 16 residues. Trimming took off 5 bases at V and 2 bases at J, with 16 bases between the two ends. Germline loops: CDR1 SQVTM, CDR2 ANQGSEA. CDR3 DNA sequence: TGCAGCGTTTCGGGGGAAAGTACGACTGGGGCCAACGTCCTGACTTTC. Translated, it gives CSVSGESTTGANVLTF.

The chain employs TRBV6-5 and TRBJ2-3; 7 bases are a match to TRBD1. With 4 bases clipped from V and 2 bases from J, the junction kept 9 bases outside the gene matches. The CDR3 is made up of 16 amino acids. CDR1 is MNHEY, CDR2 SVGAGI, per germline. CDR3 sequence (DNA): TGTGCCAGCAGTTTAACCGGGACAGCAGACACAGATACGCAGTATTTT. Residues: CASSLTGTADTDTQYF.

CDR3 DNA: TGTGCCTGGACCACGGGAGCAACAGAGTTCTTC. Its protein product is CAWTTGATEFF. V usage is TRBV30 and J usage is TRBJ2-1; D might be TRBD2 (6 bases). There are 11 residues in the CDR3. Germline CDR1 reads GTSNPN; CDR2 reads SVGIG (reference sequence). Trimming pared 4 bases from V and 14 bases from J, leaving 15 bases between. The full variable domain, completed using reference TRBV30 and TRBJ2-1, is SQTIHQWPATLVQPVGSPLSLECTVEGTSNPNLYWYRQAAGRGLQLLFYSVGIGQISSEVPQNLSASRPQDRQFILSSKKLLLSDSGFYLCAWTTGATEFFGPGTRLTVL.

The genes are TRBV25-1 and TRBJ2-7; no clear D. Germline V gene sequence: CDR1 MGHDK, CDR2 SYGVNS. V shed 3 bases and J shed 0 bases, with 6 bases lying between them. This CDR3 is 13 amino acids long. The CDR3 bases are TGTGCCAGCAGTGAGACATTCTCCTACGAGCAGTACTTC. Translation: CASSETFSYEQYF.

The J gene is TRBJ2-7, the V gene TRBV11-2, with 8 bases that match TRBD1. Trimming took 4 bases from V and 2 from J; bases not matched to a gene: 1. Germline V gene data show CDR1 as SGHAT and CDR2 as FQNNGV. The CDR3 length is 13 residues. DNA for the CDR3: TGTGCCAGCAGCTCAGGGGGCCCCTACGAGCAGTACTTC. Translated: CASSSGGPYEQYF. The whole variable domain, remainder taken from reference TRBV11-2 and TRBJ2-7, is EAGVAQSPRYKIIEKRQSVAFWCNPISGHATLYWYQQILGQGPKLLIQFQNNGVVDDSQLPKDRFSAERLKGVDSTLKIQPAKLEDSAVYLCASSSGGPYEQYFGPGTRLTVT.

The chain links TRBV6-4 to TRBJ2-1; no clear D gene. CDR1 and CDR2 from the germline V gene are MRHNA and SNTAGT. With 6 bases removed from V and 1 base from J, the gap between germline ends came to 16 bases. This CDR3 is 16 amino acids long. Written as DNA, the CDR3 is TGTGCCAGCAGCCCCCACTACGAGAAATCCTACAATGAGCAGTTCTTC. Its translation: CASSPHYEKSYNEQFF.

The V and J genes are TRBV7-2 and TRBJ2-7; 8 nucleotides line up with TRBD2. The length of the CDR3 is 15 residues. The V gene's germline CDR1 is SGHTA and CDR2 FQGNSA. V was clipped by 5 bases and J by 6 bases; unmatched bases: 12. CDR3 region: CASSRPPGSGGEQYF. The CDR3 coding sequence is TGTGCCAGCAGCCGTCCTCCCGGAAGCGGGGGCGAGCAGTACTTC.

The chain joins TRBV5-1 to TRBJ2-1, with 7 bases fitting TRBD2. Germline CDR1 is SGHRS and CDR2 is YFSETQ. The CDR3 is 15 amino acids. J gave up 9 bases and V 0 bases, and 9 bases lay outside the gene matches. CDR3 loop: CASSLAATSFTEQFF. The CDR3 DNA is TGCGCCAGCAGCTTGGCGGCGACTAGCTTTACTGAGCAGTTCTTC.

The rearrangement uses TRBV5-5 and TRBJ2-5; maybe TRBD2 (7 bases). The CDR3 runs to 15 residues. Germline CDR1 SGHKS, CDR2 YYEKEE (reference sequence). V was cut by 3 bases and J by 2 bases, with 14 bases left in between. CDR3 in DNA: TGTGCCAGCAGCTGGGGGGGCAGGGAACAAGAGACCCAGTACTTC. This codes for CASSWGGREQETQYF.

This sequence joins TRBV5-6 and TRBJ1-2; D is ambiguous. CDR1 SGHDT and CDR2 YYEEEE come from the germline V gene. V lost 3 bases and J 2 bases, leaving 17 bases between the germline ends. This CDR3 contains 16 residues. CDR3 residues: CASSSSHSTPNYGYTF. In nucleotides, the CDR3 is TGTGCCAGCAGCTCATCCCACAGTACCCCCAACTATGGCTACACCTTC.

The V and J genes are TRBV19 and TRBJ2-3; a weak D match, TRBD1 (5 bases). CDR3 length equals 13 residues. Germline lookup yields CDR1 LNHDA and CDR2 SQIVND (reference sequence). Trimming stripped 4 bases from V and 6 bases from J, with 11 bases between. The DNA for the CDR3 is TGTGCCAGTAGTAATACAGGAGCGGATACGCAGTATTTT. This sequence encodes CASSNTGADTQYF.

This clone occurred a few times. This rearrangement joins TRBV28 to TRBJ2-1; TRBD1 matches 7 bases. CDR1 and CDR2 (germline): MDHEN, SYDVKM. J lost 8 bases, V lost 4 bases, and 14 bases had no gene match. This CDR3 region has 16 residues. CDR3 in DNA: TGTGCCAGCAGTTCCCCGCTGAACAGGGGCAGGGATGAGCAGTTCTTC. It encodes CASSSPLNRGRDEQFF.

The chain uses TRBV27 and TRBJ2-5; D possibly corresponds to TRBD1 (6 bases). This CDR3 is 14 amino acids long. From germline, CDR1 is MNHEY and CDR2 SMNVEV (reference sequence). Trimming stripped 3 bases from V and 4 bases from J, with 12 bases between. The CDR3 sequence is CASSFAGVAETQYF. CDR3 in DNA: TGTGCCAGCAGTTTTGCAGGGGTTGCAGAGACCCAGTACTTC.

The chain is built from TRBV6-1 and TRBJ1-5; no firm D call. The germline CDR1 and CDR2 sequences are MNHNS and SASEGT. The V end was cut by 2 bases, the J end by 2 bases, with 4 bases between. This CDR3 is 13 amino acids long. This CDR3 is CASSEQGNQPQHF. CDR3 bases: TGTGCCAGCAGTGAACAGGGCAATCAGCCCCAGCATTTT.

V usage is TRBV6-1 and J usage is TRBJ1-1; a weak D match, TRBD1 (6 bases). V was shortened by 2 bases and J by 7 bases, with 17 bases between the two germline ends. CDR1 and CDR2 from the germline V gene are MNHNS and SASEGT. This CDR3 region has 15 residues. The CDR3 region has the DNA TGTGCCAGCAGTGAACAGGGGACACCGCGCGGTGAAGCTTTCTTT. It is translated as CASSEQGTPRGEAFF.

The chain employs TRBV5-1 and TRBJ1-3; D possibly corresponds to TRBD1 (5 bases). Trimming stripped 0 bases from V and 0 bases from J, with 7 bases between. The length of the CDR3 is 15 residues. CDR1 SGHRS and CDR2 YFSETQ come from the germline V gene. This CDR3 is CASSLGQNSGNTIYF. CDR3 DNA: TGCGCCAGCAGCTTGGGACAGAACTCTGGAAACACCATATATTTT.

The chain employs TRBV6-6 and TRBJ1-3; D is uncertain. V was cut by 7 bases and J by 4 bases, with 11 bases left in between. The CDR3 consists of 13 residues. From germline, CDR1 is MNHNY and CDR2 SVGAGI (reference sequence). DNA of the CDR3: TGTGCCAGCACCCCTGGAGGCGGAAACACCATATATTTT. This codes for CASTPGGGNTIYF.

The chain uses TRBV11-2 and TRBJ2-7, with a tentative D call TRBD2 (6 bases). Germline loops: CDR1 SGHAT, CDR2 FQNNGV. The V and J ends lost 2 bases and 0 bases respectively, with 11 bases between them. The CDR3 is 15 residues long. The CDR3 spells CASSLSGVISYEQYF. For the CDR3, the DNA is TGTGCCAGCAGCTTATCGGGGGTCATCTCCTACGAGCAGTACTTC.

This sequence joins TRBV7-3 and TRBJ2-3; D possibly corresponds to TRBD2 (6 bases). The CDR3 has 15 residues. Germline CDR1 reads SGHTA; CDR2 reads FQGTGA. V was clipped by 10 bases and J by 6 bases, with 23 bases between them. CDR3 amino acids: CATKRDGGGADTQYF. In DNA, the CDR3 is TGTGCCACCAAAAGGGACGGGGGAGGCGCGGATACGCAGTATTTT.

V gene TRBV11-2 combines with J gene TRBJ1-2, with D unclear. Germline loops: CDR1 SGHAT, CDR2 FQNNGV. The V gene lost 3 bases and the J gene lost 4 bases, with 12 bases spanning the gap. This CDR3 has 14 residues. The CDR3 DNA follows: TGTGCCAGCAGCTTTCAACGGGGTAGCTATGGCTACACCTTC. It encodes CASSFQRGSYGYTF.

A single count supports this clone. V usage is TRBV5-1 and J usage is TRBJ1-4; TRBD1 matches 7 bases. The CDR3 is made up of 14 amino acids. V dropped 4 bases and J dropped 4; count of bases not matched to a gene: 4. Germline V gives CDR1 SGHRS, CDR2 YFSETQ. CDR3 amino acids: CASSPGQLNEKLFF. As DNA, the CDR3 is TGCGCCAGCAGCCCGGGACAGCTTAATGAAAAACTGTTTTTT.

The J gene is TRBJ2-5, the V gene TRBV11-2, with TRBD2 identical over 8 bases. The CDR3 length is 17 residues. In germline, CDR1 is SGHAT, CDR2 FQNNGV. V was clipped by 5 bases and J by 1 base; unmatched bases: 12. CDR3 in amino acids: CASSPYASGSAQETQYF. The CDR3 DNA reads TGTGCCAGCAGCCCGTACGCCAGCGGGAGTGCCCAAGAGACCCAGTACTTC.

The chain couples TRBV29-1 to TRBJ2-5, with unresolved D. Germline assignment: CDR1 SQVTM and CDR2 ANQGSEA. V lost 4 bases to trimming and J lost 2 bases, with 8 bases between them. This CDR3 contains 12 residues. The CDR3 DNA reads as TGCAGCGTTGCGGAGAAACAAGAGACCCAGTACTTC. This encodes CSVAEKQETQYF.

The chain is built from TRBV5-4 and TRBJ2-7; 9 bases map to TRBD2. The V gene end was trimmed by 4 bases and the J gene end by 2 bases; junction bases not matched to a gene: 10. The CDR3 is 16 residues long. Germline loops: CDR1 SGHNT, CDR2 YYREEE (reference sequence). CDR3 DNA: TGTGCCAGCAGCCCACCAGGGGCGGGAGGGACCTACGAGCAGTACTTC. Residues: CASSPPGAGGTYEQYF.